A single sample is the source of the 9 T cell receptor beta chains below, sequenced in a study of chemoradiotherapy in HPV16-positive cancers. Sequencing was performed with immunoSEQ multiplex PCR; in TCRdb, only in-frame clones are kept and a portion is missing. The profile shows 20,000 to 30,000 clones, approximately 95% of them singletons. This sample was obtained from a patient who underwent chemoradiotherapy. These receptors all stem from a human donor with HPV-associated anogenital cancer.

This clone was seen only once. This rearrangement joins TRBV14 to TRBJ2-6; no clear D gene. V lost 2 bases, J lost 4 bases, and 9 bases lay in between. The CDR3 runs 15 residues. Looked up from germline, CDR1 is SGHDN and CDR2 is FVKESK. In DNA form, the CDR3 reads TGTGCCAGCAGCCAACTAGGATCCGGGGCCAACGTCCTGACTTTC. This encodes CASSQLGSGANVLTF. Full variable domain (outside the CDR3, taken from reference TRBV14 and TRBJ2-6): EAGVTQFPSHSVIEKGQTVTLRCDPISGHDNLYWYRRVMGKEIKFLLHFVKESKQDESGMPNNRFLAERTGGTYSTLKVQPAELEDSGVYFCASSQLGSGANVLTFGAGSRLTVL.

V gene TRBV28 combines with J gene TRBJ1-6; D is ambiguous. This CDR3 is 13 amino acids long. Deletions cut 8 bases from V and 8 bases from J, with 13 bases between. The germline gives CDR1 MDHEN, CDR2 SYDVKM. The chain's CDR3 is CASCPYADSPLHF. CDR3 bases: TGTGCCAGCTGCCCCTATGCTGATTCACCCCTCCACTTT.

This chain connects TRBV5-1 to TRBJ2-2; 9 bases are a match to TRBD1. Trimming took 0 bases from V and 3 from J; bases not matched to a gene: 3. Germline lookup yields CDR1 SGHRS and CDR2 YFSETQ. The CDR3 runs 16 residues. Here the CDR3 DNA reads TGCGCCAGCAGCTTGGGACAGGGGGTGGACACCGGGGAGCTGTTTTTT. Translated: CASSLGQGVDTGELFF.

The CDR3 loop is CAAGGQGSNQPQHF. As DNA, the CDR3 is TGTGCCGCGGGCGGACAGGGAAGCAATCAGCCCCAGCATTTT. J is TRBJ1-5 and V is TRBV6-5; 8 nucleotides align to TRBD1. V shed 11 bases, J shed 1 base, and the junction held 7 bases outside the gene matches. Germline V gene lookup returns CDR1 MNHEY and CDR2 SVGAGI. The CDR3 loop spans 14 amino acids.

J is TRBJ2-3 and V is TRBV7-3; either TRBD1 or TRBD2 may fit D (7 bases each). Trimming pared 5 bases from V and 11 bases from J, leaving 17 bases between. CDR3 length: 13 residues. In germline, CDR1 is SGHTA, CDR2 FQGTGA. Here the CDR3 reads CASSREGAGVQYF. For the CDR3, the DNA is TGTGCCAGCAGCCGCGAGGGGGCGGGGGTGCAGTATTTT.

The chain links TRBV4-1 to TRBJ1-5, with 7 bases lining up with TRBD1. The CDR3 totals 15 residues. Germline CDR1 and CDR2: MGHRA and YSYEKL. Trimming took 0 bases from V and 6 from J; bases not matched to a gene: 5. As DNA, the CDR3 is TGCGCCAGCAGCCAAGATAAGACAGGGACTCAGCCCCAGCATTTT. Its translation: CASSQDKTGTQPQHF.

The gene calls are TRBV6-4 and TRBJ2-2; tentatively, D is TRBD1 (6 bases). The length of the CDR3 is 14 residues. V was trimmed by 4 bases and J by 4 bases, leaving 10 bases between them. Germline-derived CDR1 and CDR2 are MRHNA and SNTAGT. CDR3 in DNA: TGTGCCAGCAGTGGTACAGGGACCACCGGGGAGCTGTTTTTT. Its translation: CASSGTGTTGELFF.

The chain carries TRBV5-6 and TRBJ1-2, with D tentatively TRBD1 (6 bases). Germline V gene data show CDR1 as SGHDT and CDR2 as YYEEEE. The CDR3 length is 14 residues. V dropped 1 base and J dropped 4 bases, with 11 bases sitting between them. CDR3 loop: CASSLFQGTYGYTF. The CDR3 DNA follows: TGTGCCAGCAGCTTGTTCCAGGGGACCTATGGCTACACCTTC. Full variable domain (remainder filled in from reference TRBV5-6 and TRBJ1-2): DAGVTQSPTHLIKTRGQQVTLRCSPKSGHDTVSWYQQALGQGPQFIFQYYEEEERQRGNFPDRFSGHQFPNYSSELNVNALLLGDSALYLCASSLFQGTYGYTFGSGTRLTVV.

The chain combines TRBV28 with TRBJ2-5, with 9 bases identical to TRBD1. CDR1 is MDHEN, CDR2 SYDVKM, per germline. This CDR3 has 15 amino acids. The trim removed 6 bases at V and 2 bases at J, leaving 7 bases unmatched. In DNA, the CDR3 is TGTGCCAGCAGCTGGCCGGGACAGGGTCAAGAGACCCAGTACTTC. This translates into CASSWPGQGQETQYF.